A selection of T cell receptor beta chains follows, all from one sample in a study of control samples from healthy donors and cancer patients. Some clones are missing from TCRdb's copy, which holds only in-frame ones; the method was immunoSEQ multiplex PCR. Of some 7,300 clones in the sample, about 74% are singletons; the top ten hold approximately 16%. The sample consisted of formalin-fixed, paraffin-embedded tissue. Receptor source: a male donor with melanoma. Both conserved end residues are part of each CDR3. Fields, in order: J gene, V gene, D gene, clone size, CDR3 DNA, CDR3 protein. D genes are given only for firm matches. Rows may omit the clone size; those that give it use once, few, many or a size class.

TRBJ2-7,TRBV7-7,-,medium-sized,TGTGCCAGCAGCAGAGGACCTGGGGTCGACGAGCAGTACTTC,CASSRGPGVDEQYF
TRBJ1-1,TRBV6-5,-,once,TGTGCCAGCAGTTACGGTGTATCAGGTACTGAAGCTTTCTTT,CASSYGVSGTEAFF
TRBJ2-3,TRBV4-1,-,-,TGCGCCAGCAGCCAATTGATTCGGGGTGCTATTTTATCAGATACGCAGTATTTT,CASSQLIRGAILSDTQYF
TRBJ2-3,TRBV5-4,TRBD1,medium-sized,TGTGCCAGCAAGGGACAGGAGGAAGATACGCAGTATTTT,CASKGQEEDTQYF
TRBJ1-1,TRBV6-5,-,few,TGTGCCAGCAGTTACGAATTCAGGGCGGCGGGAGAAGCTTTCTTT,CASSYEFRAAGEAFF
TRBJ2-5,TRBV28,TRBD2,-,TGTGCCAGCAGTTCGTGGACTAGCGGACCGTACCAAGAGACCCAGTACTTC,CASSSWTSGPYQETQYF
TRBJ1-2,TRBV5-4,TRBD1,-,TGTGCCAGCAGGGACAGGGGCGGCTATGGCTACACCTTC,CASRDRGGYGYTF
TRBJ2-3,TRBV9,TRBD1,few,TGTGCCAGCAGCGTAGGAGGGGGCAGTACGCAGTATTTT,CASSVGGGSTQYF
TRBJ2-1,TRBV24-1,-,-,TGTGCCACCAGTGACTCCGATGTCCCGGGACAACTCTCTAAGCAGTTCTTC,CATSDSDVPGQLSKQFF
TRBJ2-6,TRBV7-8,TRBD1,-,TGTGCCAGCAGCTCAACAGACGGACAGGGAAACCTGACTTTC,CASSSTDGQGNLTF
TRBJ2-3,TRBV19,TRBD1,-,TGTGCCAGTAGTATTCGGGACAGCGGCACAGATACGCAGTATTTT,CASSIRDSGTDTQYF
TRBJ1-3,TRBV28,-,-,TGTGCCAGCAGCCAGACAGGTACACTATCGGAAGATGGTGGAAACACCATATATTTT,CASSQTGTLSEDGGNTIYF
TRBJ1-2,TRBV6-6,-,-,TGTGCCAGCAGTTACAACAGTAACTATGGCTACACCTTC,CASSYNSNYGYTF
TRBJ1-2,TRBV5-1,TRBD1,-,TGCGCCAGCAGCCAGCTAGGACAGGGGACGGGGGATGGCTACACCTTC,CASSQLGQGTGDGYTF
TRBJ1-1,TRBV6-5,TRBD1,-,TGTGCCAGCAGTTCTCCGGGCAGGGGGCTCGCTGAAGCTTTCTTT,CASSSPGRGLAEAFF
TRBJ1-1,TRBV19,TRBD1,-,TGTGCCAGTAGTATCGACAGGGGGAGATTTGCTTTCTTT,CASSIDRGRFAFF
TRBJ2-3,TRBV13,-,-,TGTGCCAGCAGCTTACAAGAGAATCCCGGCACAGATACGCAGTATTTT,CASSLQENPGTDTQYF
TRBJ1-1,TRBV28,-,once,TGTGCCAGCAGTCCCCTCTGGGGACAAGCTTTCTTT,CASSPLWGQAFF
TRBJ1-6,TRBV10-2,-,-,TGCGCCAGCAGTGAGTCGGGGGCAGGGAGGTCACCCCTCCACTTT,CASSESGAGRSPLHF
TRBJ2-5,TRBV10-2,TRBD2,once,TGCGCCAGCAGGGGCCCTAGCGGGGGGCCCGGGGAGACCCAGTACTTC,CASRGPSGGPGETQYF
TRBJ2-7,TRBV7-9,-,-,TGTGCCAGCAGCTTAGCGGGGGGGCCCTCCTACGAGCAGTACTTC,CASSLAGGPSYEQYF
TRBJ1-5,TRBV7-9,-,-,TGTGCCAGCAGCTTAGAGATGGATAATCAGCCCCAGCATTTT,CASSLEMDNQPQHF
TRBJ1-1,TRBV19,-,-,TGTGCCAGTAGACTAAAAGGTGCTGAAGCTTTCTTT,CASRLKGAEAFF
TRBJ1-1,TRBV7-3,-,few,TGTGCCAGCAGCTTATCTGGGGGGGACACTGAAGCTTTCTTT,CASSLSGGDTEAFF
TRBJ2-2,TRBV27,-,-,TGTGCCAGCACCCTCGGAAGAAACACCGGGGAGCTGTTTTTT,CASTLGRNTGELFF
TRBJ1-2,TRBV21-1,-,-,TGTGCTAGCAGCTCCCGGGACAACGATTATGGCTACACCTTC,CASSSRDNDYGYTF
TRBJ1-6,TRBV18,-,once,TGTGCCAGCTCACCACAAGTAGGCCAGGATACTAATTCACCCCTCCACTTT,CASSPQVGQDTNSPLHF
TRBJ1-3,TRBV5-1,-,-,TGCGCCAGCAGCTTAGGGTCTGGAAACACCATATATTTT,CASSLGSGNTIYF
TRBJ1-4,TRBV6-1,-,-,TGTGCCAGCAGTGAGGTTTCGGGTAGAACTAATGAAAAACTGTTTTTT,CASSEVSGRTNEKLFF
TRBJ2-5,TRBV11-2,-,once,TGTGCCAGCAGTTTTGGGACATTCCAAGAGACCCAGTACTTC,CASSFGTFQETQYF
TRBJ1-1,TRBV18,-,-,TGTGCCAGCTCCCAATATGTGGGCACTGAAGCTTTCTTT,CASSQYVGTEAFF
TRBJ1-2,TRBV5-4,-,-,TGTGCCAGCAGCTTGTGGAGCGGGGGCAGCTATGGCTACACCTTC,CASSLWSGGSYGYTF
TRBJ1-5,TRBV6-1,-,-,TGTGCCAGCAGTGAAGCAGGTGGGAGACAGCCCCAGCATTTT,CASSEAGGRQPQHF
TRBJ2-2,TRBV6-5,-,-,TGTGCCAGCAGTCCCTCGAACACCGGGGAGCTGTTTTTT,CASSPSNTGELFF
TRBJ1-1,TRBV7-8,TRBD1,few,TGTGCCAGCAGACAAGACAGGGGCATAGGGACTGAAGCTTTCTTT,CASRQDRGIGTEAFF
TRBJ2-5,TRBV24-1,TRBD2,-,TGTGCCACAGGGACTACCCAAGAGACCCAGTACTTC,CATGTTQETQYF